The clone carrying this TCR beta chain occurred a few times. The antigen is undetermined. Germline lookup yields CDR1 SGDLS and CDR2 YYNGEE. The V gene lost 5 bases and the J gene lost 9 bases, with 12 bases spanning the gap. The CDR3 extends over 12 amino acids. This sample was included in a study of T cell responses to AZD1222 COVID-19 vaccine. Clones were read by immunoSEQ multiplex PCR, and TCRdb kept only the in-frame ones, dropping some. The data hold 100,000 to 150,000 clones, with around 85% observed a single time. General study results and limits: Clonal diversity was possibly underestimated; the donors were predominantly white British and more often female. Rises in breadth and depth of Spike-specific TCRs came after two AZD1222 doses. Repertoires were obtained only post-peak T cell response.

The sequences come from peripheral blood, collected on day 0 of AZD1222 vaccination. This chain connects TRBV9 to TRBJ2-1, with D unresolved. This TCR was recovered from an adult in good health. CDR3: CASSIQASEQFF. Here the CDR3 DNA reads TGTGCCAGCAGTATACAAGCTAGTGAGCAGTTCTTC.